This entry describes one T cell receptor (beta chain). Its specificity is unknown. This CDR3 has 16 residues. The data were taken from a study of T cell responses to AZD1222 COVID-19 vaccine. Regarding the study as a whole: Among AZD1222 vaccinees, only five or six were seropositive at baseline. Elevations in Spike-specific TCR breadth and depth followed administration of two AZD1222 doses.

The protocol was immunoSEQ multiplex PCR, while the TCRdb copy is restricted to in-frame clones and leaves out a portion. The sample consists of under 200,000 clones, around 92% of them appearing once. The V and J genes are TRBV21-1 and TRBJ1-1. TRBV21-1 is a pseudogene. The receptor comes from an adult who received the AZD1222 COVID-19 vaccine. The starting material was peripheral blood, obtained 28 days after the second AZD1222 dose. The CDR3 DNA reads TGTGCCAGCAGCAACCGGGACCCTCAGACGAACACTGAAGCTTTCTTT. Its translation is CASSNRDPQTNTEAFF.